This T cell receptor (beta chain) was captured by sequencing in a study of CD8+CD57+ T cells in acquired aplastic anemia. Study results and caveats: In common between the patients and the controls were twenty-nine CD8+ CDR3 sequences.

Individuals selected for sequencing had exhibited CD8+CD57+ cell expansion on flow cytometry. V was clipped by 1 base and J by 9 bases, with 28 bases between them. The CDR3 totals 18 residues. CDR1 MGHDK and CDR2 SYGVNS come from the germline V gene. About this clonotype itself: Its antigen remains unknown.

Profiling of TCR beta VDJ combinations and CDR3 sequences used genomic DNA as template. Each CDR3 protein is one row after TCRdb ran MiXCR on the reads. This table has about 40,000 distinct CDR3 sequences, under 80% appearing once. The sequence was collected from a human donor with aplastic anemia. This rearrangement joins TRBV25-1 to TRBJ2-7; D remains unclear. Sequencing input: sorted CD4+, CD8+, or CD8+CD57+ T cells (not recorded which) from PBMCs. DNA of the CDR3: TGTGCCAGCAGTGAATTTAGGGTCTCGGCCAGGATCCGCTTCGGGCAGTACTTC. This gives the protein CASSEFRVSARIRFGQYF.